This T cell receptor (beta chain) appears in the sequencing data of a study of blood T cell repertoires in COVID-19. Sequenced by immunoSEQ multiplex PCR; TCRdb stores in-frame clones only, minus some. There are some 150,000 clones in the sample; over 75% occur only once, and 1% to 1.5% lies in the top ten. J gave up 7 bases and V 0 bases, and 12 bases lay outside the gene matches. In germline, CDR1 is SGDLS, CDR2 YYNGEE. The CDR3 has 16 amino acids. This TCR derives from a human donor with acute COVID-19. The donor label of this sample is uncertain. Sequenced sample: PBMCs or T cells enriched from blood (not recorded which). The chain is built from TRBV9 and TRBJ2-5; 7 bases align to TRBD2. The chain's CDR3 is CASSVGEGQPLSTQYF. CDR3 DNA sequence: TGTGCCAGCAGCGTAGGGGAGGGGCAGCCGCTCTCGACCCAGTACTTC. The complete variable domain, with remaining parts taken from reference TRBV9 and TRBJ2-5, reads DSGVTQTPKHLITATGQRVTLRCSPRSGDLSVYWYQQSLDQGLQFLIQYYNGEERAKGNILERFSAQQFPDLHSELNLSSLELGDSALYFCASSVGEGQPLSTQYFGPGTRLLVL.